The 8 T cell receptor beta chains reported below all come from one sample, sequenced in a study of HIV-infected patients and healthy controls. Alpha and beta constant-region primers primed reverse transcription of about 470 ng RNA. Alpha and beta chain libraries were made separately by chain-specific third strand synthesis with multiplexing indices. In TCRdb, the 5' RACE reads were re-called with MiXCR into one record per CDR3 protein. The sample consists of around 4,800 distinct CDR3 sequences, less than 9.5% of them appearing once. The repertoire came from unfractionated whole blood and reflected all unsorted peripheral T cells. Sequenced here: blood, sampled before antiretroviral therapy. Receptor source: an adult with HIV infection.

This sequence joins TRBV6-4 and TRBJ2-2; D is unresolved. Germline CDR1 MRHNA, CDR2 SNTAGT. Trimming took off 0 bases at V and 4 bases at J, with 6 bases between the two ends. The CDR3 runs 14 residues. The CDR3 loop reads CASSDSDGTGELFF. The CDR3 coding sequence is TGTGCCAGCAGTGACTCAGACGGCACCGGGGAGCTGTTTTTT.

This clonotype is medium-sized. V gene TRBV5-6 combines with J gene TRBJ2-7, with no clear D. The CDR3 length is 14 residues. The germline V gene has CDR1 SGHDT and CDR2 YYEEEE. V was clipped by 1 base and J by 0 bases, with 8 bases between them. DNA for the CDR3: TGTGCCAGCAGCTTGTGGCAGGCCTCCTACGAGCAGTACTTC. It specifies CASSLWQASYEQYF.

This clonotype was seen at least ten times. The chain couples TRBV12-3 or TRBV12-4 to TRBJ2-6, with no clear D. The V gene lost 2 bases and the J gene lost 13 bases, with 21 bases spanning the gap. The CDR3 runs to 16 residues. CDR3 sequence reads: CASSLRFFGRQEVLTF. CDR3 nucleotides: TGTGCCAGCAGTTTAAGGTTCTTTGGCAGGCAGGAGGTCCTGACTTTC.

This clonotype was seen repeatedly, ten times or more. This chain uses TRBV9 with TRBJ2-7, with 10 bases fitting TRBD2. This CDR3 has 15 residues. V trimming: 0 bases; J trimming: 5 bases; junction bases outside the gene matches: 5. Germline CDR1 reads SGDLS; CDR2 reads YYNGEE. The CDR3 is CASSVALAGVDEQYF. CDR3 nucleotide sequence: TGTGCCAGCAGCGTAGCTCTAGCGGGAGTCGACGAGCAGTACTTC.

This clonotype was seen repeatedly, ten times or more. This chain uses TRBV2 with TRBJ1-3, with no clear D. Trimming pared 1 base from V and 0 bases from J, leaving 13 bases between. The germline gives CDR1 SNHLY, CDR2 FYNNEI. The CDR3 consists of 17 residues. The CDR3 loop reads CASSEEVFRVSGNTIYF. CDR3 in DNA: TGTGCCAGCAGTGAAGAGGTGTTTCGGGTCTCTGGAAACACCATATATTTT.

This clonotype appeared a few times. This chain connects TRBV27 to TRBJ2-3, with D possibly being TRBD2 (6 bases). Germline loops: CDR1 MNHEY, CDR2 SMNVEV (reference sequence). Trimming removed 5 bases from V and 2 bases from J, with 14 bases in between. This CDR3 comprises 15 residues. The chain's CDR3 is CASSPDSGFTDTQYF. The CDR3 DNA sequence: TGTGCCAGCAGTCCTGACAGCGGGTTCACAGATACGCAGTATTTT.

The rearrangement links TRBV7-8 to TRBJ1-5; 8 bases are shared with TRBD1. CDR3 size: 16 residues. Trimming took 2 bases from V and 4 from J; bases not matched to a gene: 7. Germline V gene sequence: CDR1 SGHVS, CDR2 FQNEAQ. The CDR3 here is CASSLSGTGGNQPQHF. The CDR3 DNA follows: TGTGCCAGCAGCTTATCCGGGACAGGTGGAAATCAGCCCCAGCATTTT.

By proportion, this clonotype is medium-sized. CDR3 in amino acids: CASSTPGTQYF. The CDR3, as DNA: TGTGCCAGCAGTACGCCGGGGACCCAGTACTTC. The rearrangement links TRBV6-2 or TRBV6-3 to TRBJ2-5; no reliable D call. The CDR3 runs 11 residues. V was trimmed by 5 bases and J by 7 bases, leaving 8 bases between them. Germline CDR1 MNHEY, CDR2 SVGEGT.